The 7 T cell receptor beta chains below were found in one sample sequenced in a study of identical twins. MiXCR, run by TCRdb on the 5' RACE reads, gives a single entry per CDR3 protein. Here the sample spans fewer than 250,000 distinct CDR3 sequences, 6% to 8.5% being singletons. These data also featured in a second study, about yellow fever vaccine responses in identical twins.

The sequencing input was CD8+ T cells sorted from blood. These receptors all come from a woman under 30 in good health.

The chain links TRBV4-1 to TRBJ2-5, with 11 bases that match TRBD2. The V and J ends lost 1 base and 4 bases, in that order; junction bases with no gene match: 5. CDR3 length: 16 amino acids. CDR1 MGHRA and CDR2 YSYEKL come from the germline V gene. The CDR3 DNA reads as TGCGCCAGCAGCCAAGCGAATAGCGGGGGGGGAGAGACCCAGTACTTC. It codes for CASSQANSGGGETQYF.

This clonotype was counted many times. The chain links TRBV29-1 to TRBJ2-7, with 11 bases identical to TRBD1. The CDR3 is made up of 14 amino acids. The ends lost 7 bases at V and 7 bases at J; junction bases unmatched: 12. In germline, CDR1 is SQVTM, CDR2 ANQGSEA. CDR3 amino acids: CSAEDRGRWDEQYF. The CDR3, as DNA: TGCAGCGCCGAGGACAGGGGGCGTTGGGATGAGCAGTACTTC.

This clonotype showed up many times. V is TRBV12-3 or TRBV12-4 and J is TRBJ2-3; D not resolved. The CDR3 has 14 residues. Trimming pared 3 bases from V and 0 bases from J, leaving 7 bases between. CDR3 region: CASSFETSTDTQYF. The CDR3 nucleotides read TGTGCCAGCAGTTTTGAGACTAGCACAGATACGCAGTATTTT.

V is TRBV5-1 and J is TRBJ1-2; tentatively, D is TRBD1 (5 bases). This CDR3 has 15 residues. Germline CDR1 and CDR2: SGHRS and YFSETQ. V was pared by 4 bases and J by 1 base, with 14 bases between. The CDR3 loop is CASSEGRANNYGYTF. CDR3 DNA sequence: TGCGCCAGCAGCGAGGGCAGGGCGAATAACTATGGCTACACCTTC.

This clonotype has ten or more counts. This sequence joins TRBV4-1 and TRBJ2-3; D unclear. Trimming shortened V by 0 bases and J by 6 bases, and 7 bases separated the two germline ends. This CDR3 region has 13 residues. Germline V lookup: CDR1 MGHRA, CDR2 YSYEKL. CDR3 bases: TGCGCCAGCAGCCAAGATCATTCGGATACGCAGTATTTT. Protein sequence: CASSQDHSDTQYF.

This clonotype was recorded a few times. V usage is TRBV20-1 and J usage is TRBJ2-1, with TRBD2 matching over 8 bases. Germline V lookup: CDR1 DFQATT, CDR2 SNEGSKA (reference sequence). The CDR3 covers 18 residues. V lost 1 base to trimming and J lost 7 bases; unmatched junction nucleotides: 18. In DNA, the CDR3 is TGCAGTGCTAGAGCTACGACCCCACTAGCGGCGGCGAGGAATGAGCAGTTCTTC. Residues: CSARATTPLAAARNEQFF.

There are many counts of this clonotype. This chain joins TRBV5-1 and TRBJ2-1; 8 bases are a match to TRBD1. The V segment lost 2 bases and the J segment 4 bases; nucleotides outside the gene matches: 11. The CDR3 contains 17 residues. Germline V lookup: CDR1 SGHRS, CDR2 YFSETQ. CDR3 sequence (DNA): TGCGCCAGCAGCTTAGGACCTACAGGGGGAGGATACAATGAGCAGTTCTTC. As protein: CASSLGPTGGGYNEQFF.